The present T cell receptor beta chain was sequenced within a study of identical twins. All donors were healthy, and all were Caucasian. This CDR3 is built from 15 residues. V was clipped by 4 bases and J by 2 bases, with 14 bases between them. TCRdb reanalysed the 5' RACE reads using MiXCR and keeps one entry per CDR3 protein. The sample lists approximately 500,000 distinct CDR3 sequences, nearly 15% occurring once. These data are also associated with another study on yellow fever vaccine responses in identical twins.

This TCR was recovered from a woman between 18 and 29 years old in good health. The chain employs TRBV12-3 or TRBV12-4 and TRBJ2-5; D perhaps matches TRBD1 (5 bases). The sequenced sample consisted of CD4+ T cells sorted from blood. CDR3 sequence: CASSYLVAGQETQYF. The CDR3 nucleotides read TGTGCCAGCAGTTATTTGGTGGCAGGGCAAGAGACCCAGTACTTC.